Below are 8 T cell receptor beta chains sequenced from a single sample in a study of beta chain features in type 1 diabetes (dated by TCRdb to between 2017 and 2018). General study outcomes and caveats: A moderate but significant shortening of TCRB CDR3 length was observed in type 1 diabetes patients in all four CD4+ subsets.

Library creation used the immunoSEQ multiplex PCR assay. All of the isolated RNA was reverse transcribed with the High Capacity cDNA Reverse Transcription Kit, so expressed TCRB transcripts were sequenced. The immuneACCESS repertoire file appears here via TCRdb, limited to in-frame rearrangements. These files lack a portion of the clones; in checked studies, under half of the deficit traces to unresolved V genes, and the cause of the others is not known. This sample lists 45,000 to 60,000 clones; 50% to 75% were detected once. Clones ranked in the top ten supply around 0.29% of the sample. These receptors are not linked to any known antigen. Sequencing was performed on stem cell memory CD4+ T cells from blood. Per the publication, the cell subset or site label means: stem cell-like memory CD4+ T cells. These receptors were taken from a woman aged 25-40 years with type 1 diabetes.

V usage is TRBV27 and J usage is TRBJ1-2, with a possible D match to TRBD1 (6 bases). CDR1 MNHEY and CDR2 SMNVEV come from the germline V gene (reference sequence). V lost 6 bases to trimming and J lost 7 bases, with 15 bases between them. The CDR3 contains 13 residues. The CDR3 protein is CASSRGGLGGYTF. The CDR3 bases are TGTGCCAGCAGCCGCGGGGGCCTGGGTGGCTACACCTTC.

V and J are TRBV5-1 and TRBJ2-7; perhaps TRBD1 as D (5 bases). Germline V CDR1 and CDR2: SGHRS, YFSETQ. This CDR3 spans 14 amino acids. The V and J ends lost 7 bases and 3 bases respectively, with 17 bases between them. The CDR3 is CASRPDIINYEQYF. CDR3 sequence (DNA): TGCGCCAGCCGCCCGGACATCATAAACTACGAGCAGTACTTC.

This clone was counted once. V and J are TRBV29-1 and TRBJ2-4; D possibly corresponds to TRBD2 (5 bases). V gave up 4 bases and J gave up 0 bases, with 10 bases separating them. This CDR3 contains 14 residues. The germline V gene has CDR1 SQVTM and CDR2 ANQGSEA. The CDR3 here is CSVVGDLAKNIQYF. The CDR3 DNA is TGCAGCGTTGTGGGAGACTTAGCCAAAAACATTCAGTACTTC.

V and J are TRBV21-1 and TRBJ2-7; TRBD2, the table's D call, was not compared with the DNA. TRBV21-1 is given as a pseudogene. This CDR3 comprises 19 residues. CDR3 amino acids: CASSKKGPLAGPPSREQYF. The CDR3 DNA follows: TGTGCCAGCAGCAAAAAAGGGCCCCTAGCAGGACCCCCCTCGCGGGAGCAGTACTTC.

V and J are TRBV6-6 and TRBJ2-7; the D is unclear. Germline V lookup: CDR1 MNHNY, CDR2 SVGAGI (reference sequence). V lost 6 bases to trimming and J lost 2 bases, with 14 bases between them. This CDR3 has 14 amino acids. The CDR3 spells CASSLVNPAYEQYF. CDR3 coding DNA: TGTGCCAGCAGCCTCGTAAATCCAGCCTACGAGCAGTACTTC.

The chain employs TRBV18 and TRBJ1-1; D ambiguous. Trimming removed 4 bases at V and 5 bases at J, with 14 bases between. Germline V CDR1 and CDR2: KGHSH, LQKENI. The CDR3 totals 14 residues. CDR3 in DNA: TGTGCCAGCTCACTCCTTAAAGAGAGGACTGAAGCTTTCTTT. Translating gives CASSLLKERTEAFF.

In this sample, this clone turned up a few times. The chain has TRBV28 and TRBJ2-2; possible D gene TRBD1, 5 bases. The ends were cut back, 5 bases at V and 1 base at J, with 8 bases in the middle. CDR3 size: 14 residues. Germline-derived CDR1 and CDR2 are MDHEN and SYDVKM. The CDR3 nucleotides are TGTGCCAGCAGTCCCGGACAGAACACCGGGGAGCTGTTTTTT. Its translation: CASSPGQNTGELFF.

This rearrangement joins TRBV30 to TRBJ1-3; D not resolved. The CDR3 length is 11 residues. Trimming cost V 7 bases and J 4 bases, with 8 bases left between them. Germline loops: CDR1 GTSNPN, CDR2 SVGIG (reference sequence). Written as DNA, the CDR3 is TGTGCCTACTCGCGGGGAAACACCATATATTTT. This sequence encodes CAYSRGNTIYF.